This T cell receptor (beta chain) emerged from a study of OX40 agonist ivuxolimab in advanced cancers. About the study: Patients were dosed intravenously with ivuxolimab at 0.01 to 10 mg/kg every 2 weeks. Study-wide results and caveats: The average count of expanded clones was higher among CD8+ T cells than among CD4+. Determination of antigen specificity was not performed for the expanded peripheral T cells.

Germline assignment: CDR1 SGHRS and CDR2 YFSETQ. V lost 0 bases to trimming and J lost 0 bases; unmatched junction nucleotides: 6. CDR3 length equals 18 residues. Sequencing used immunoSEQ multiplex PCR; TCRdb keeps in-frame clones, though not all of them. In the table there are tens of thousands of clones, approximately 94% of which are singletons. Regarding this clone: The antigen remains unidentified.

This sequence originates from an adult with an advanced solid tumor such as melanoma, head and neck, liver or kidney cancer. This specimen was CD4+ or CD8+ T cells sorted from blood, taken in a trial of the OX40 agonist ivuxolimab. The chain couples TRBV5-1 to TRBJ2-3; TRBD2 matches at 11 bases. This CDR3 reads CASSLVLAGGISTDTQYF. The CDR3 DNA is TGCGCCAGCAGCTTGGTTCTAGCGGGGGGAATTAGCACAGATACGCAGTATTTT.